This TCR beta chain was observed in a study of blood T cell repertoires in COVID-19. Study background: T cells, B-cell-depleted T cells, or PBMCs provided the cDNA or gDNA that served as material.

Using immunoSEQ multiplex PCR, the repertoire was profiled, and TCRdb retains in-frame clones only, with some absent. The sample lists some 350,000 clones, more than 85% occurring once. The CDR3 covers 18 residues. The germline CDR1 and CDR2 sequences are SGHTA and FQGNSA. Trimming at V came to 1 base and at J to 4 bases, leaving 13 bases not matched to a gene. This chain links TRBV7-2 with TRBJ2-1; TRBD2 matches 7 bases. Sequencing was performed on PBMCs or T cells enriched from blood (not recorded which). The clonotype comes from a woman in her 30s who had recovered from COVID-19. In nucleotides, the CDR3 is TGTGCCAGCAGCTTAGGTGCTGAGCGGGGCACACAGTACAATGAGCAGTTCTTC. Protein: CASSLGAERGTQYNEQFF. Variable domain in full (rest from reference TRBV7-2 and TRBJ2-1): GAGVSQSPSNKVTEKGKDVELRCDPISGHTALYWYRQSLGQGLEFLIYFQGNSAPDKSGLPSDRFSAERTGGSVSTLTIQRTQQEDSAVYLCASSLGAERGTQYNEQFFGPGTRLTVL.